This passage covers 18 T cell receptor beta chains from one sample sequenced in a study of CD8 T cells in ankylosing spondylitis (dated by TCRdb to 2015 to 2018). Receptor amplification or capture employed 5' RACE. The run used an Illumina HiSeq 2500. TCRdb trimmed public reads at Q25 via fastp, called clones via MiXCR and kept in-frame beta chains. Each entry merges the rows of one CDR3 protein and shows their most common DNA and genes. The sample includes around 160,000 distinct CDR3 sequences, with 11% observed a single time. The ten most abundant clones make up about 29% of the sample. Sequencing was done on a sample of blood, either unsorted or a sorted T cell fraction (not recorded which). These receptors were collected from a male donor with ankylosing spondylitis or in good health (not recorded which).

The rearrangement uses TRBV20-1 and TRBJ2-3; D might be TRBD2 (7 bases). This CDR3 has 16 residues. The V gene's germline CDR1 is DFQATT and CDR2 SNEGSKA (reference sequence). Trimming took 3 bases from V and 2 from J, leaving 18 bases between them. The CDR3 DNA follows: TGCAGTGCTAGGGGGGCTAGCGGAGCCATCACAGATACGCAGTATTTT. Protein: CSARGASGAITDTQYF.

Many counts were recorded for this clonotype. V gene TRBV5-1 combines with J gene TRBJ2-1; TRBD1 is a possible D gene (6 bases). Deletions cut 2 bases from V and 5 bases from J, with 11 bases between. Germline V gene lookup returns CDR1 SGHRS and CDR2 YFSETQ. CDR3 length: 14 residues. The CDR3 here is CASSLTGWNNEQFF. CDR3 sequence (DNA): TGCGCCAGCAGCTTAACAGGGTGGAACAATGAGCAGTTCTTC.

This chain uses TRBV7-9 with TRBJ2-7; TRBD2 aligns across 7 bases. The ends lost 5 bases at V and 1 base at J; junction bases unmatched: 11. The germline V gene has CDR1 SEHNR and CDR2 FQNEAQ (reference sequence). CDR3 length: 16 residues. Written as DNA, the CDR3 is TGTGCCAGCAGCCCCCGTTACGAGCGGGATTCCTACGAGCAGTACTTC. It is translated as CASSPRYERDSYEQYF.

This clonotype has ten or more counts. This sequence joins TRBV6-2 or TRBV6-3 and TRBJ2-3; D gene ambiguous. V lost 4 bases, J lost 6 bases, and 8 bases lay in between. Germline V lookup: CDR1 MNHEY, CDR2 SVGEGT. CDR3 length: 12 amino acids. The CDR3: CASSSLPDTQYF. The CDR3 DNA reads as TGTGCCAGCAGTTCCCTTCCGGATACGCAGTATTTT.

This clonotype has ten or more counts. The rearrangement links TRBV20-1 to TRBJ2-7; 10 bases are shared with TRBD1. CDR3 size: 14 residues. With 5 bases clipped from V and 3 bases from J, the junction kept 7 bases outside the gene matches. CDR1 is DFQATT, CDR2 SNEGSKA, per germline (reference sequence). CDR3 nucleotide sequence: TGCAGTGCTGAGGGGACAGGGGAATTCTACGAGCAGTACTTC. The encoded protein is CSAEGTGEFYEQYF.

The chain recombines TRBV28 with TRBJ2-2; D is perhaps TRBD1 (8 bases). V gave up 4 bases and J gave up 8 bases, with 20 bases separating them. Germline CDR1 reads MDHEN; CDR2 reads SYDVKM. The CDR3 is 16 residues long. The CDR3: CASSSPLTGGVGELFF. The CDR3 DNA follows: TGTGCCAGCAGTTCACCACTTACAGGGGGGGTTGGGGAGCTGTTTTTT.

This clonotype was picked up many times. The chain combines TRBV12-3 or TRBV12-4 with TRBJ2-7, with TRBD1 as a possible D gene (6 bases). V was clipped by 6 bases and J by 5 bases, with 17 bases between them. The CDR3 consists of 14 residues. The CDR3 loop reads CASSYHRVSDEQYF. The CDR3, as DNA: TGTGCCAGCAGCTATCACAGGGTCTCTGACGAGCAGTACTTC.

Only a few counts were recorded for this clonotype. This rearrangement joins TRBV5-1 to TRBJ2-2; TRBD2 aligns across 7 bases. V was pared by 5 bases and J by 6 bases, with 4 bases of the junction left unmatched. Germline V gene lookup returns CDR1 SGHRS and CDR2 YFSETQ. This CDR3 comprises 13 residues. In nucleotides, the CDR3 is TGCGCCAGCAGGCTAGCGGAAGCCGGGGAGCTGTTTTTT. Translation: CASRLAEAGELFF.

In its sample, this clonotype was seen a few times. The chain employs TRBV24-1 and TRBJ2-1; unclear D gene. The CDR3 is 14 residues long. V was shortened by 1 base and J by 6 bases, with 9 bases between the two germline ends. Germline CDR1 reads KGHDR; CDR2 reads SFDVKD. The CDR3 nucleotides read TGTGCCACCAGTGATTTACTTGACCCCAATGAGCAGTTCTTC. Amino acid sequence: CATSDLLDPNEQFF.

This clonotype was detected many times. The chain carries TRBV5-1 and TRBJ1-1, with 7 bases fitting TRBD1. The germline CDR1 and CDR2 sequences are SGHRS and YFSETQ. With V trimmed by 4 bases and J by 1 base, 4 bases remained unmatched. The CDR3 sequence is 14 residues long. This CDR3 is CASSPTGRNTEAFF. The CDR3, as DNA: TGCGCCAGCAGCCCGACAGGGCGGAACACTGAAGCTTTCTTT.

This clonotype was picked up many times. The chain carries TRBV9 and TRBJ1-1; D is undetermined. The V end lost 3 bases, the J end lost 0 bases, and 18 bases lay between the germline ends. The CDR3 has 17 amino acids. The germline V gene has CDR1 SGDLS and CDR2 YYNGEE. The CDR3 DNA reads as TGTGCCAGCAGCGCCGGCCTCTTGGACTTGATGAACACTGAAGCTTTCTTT. This sequence encodes CASSAGLLDLMNTEAFF.

This clonotype was detected a few times. The chain has TRBV11-2 and TRBJ1-1, with TRBD1 as a possible D gene (5 bases). This CDR3 comprises 15 residues. The germline V gene has CDR1 SGHAT and CDR2 FQNNGV. V shed 6 bases and J shed 0 bases, with 14 bases lying between them. CDR3 protein: CASRLRTTLNTEAFF. CDR3 in DNA: TGTGCCAGCAGGTTGAGGACAACCCTGAACACTGAAGCTTTCTTT.

This clonotype was seen many times. J is TRBJ1-2 and V is TRBV5-1; no clear D gene. Germline assignment: CDR1 SGHRS and CDR2 YFSETQ. The CDR3 covers 13 residues. V was clipped by 4 bases and J by 1 base, with 8 bases between them. CDR3 bases: TGCGCCAGCAGCGCCTCGGTTAACTATGGCTACACCTTC. Protein: CASSASVNYGYTF.

This clonotype was seen at least ten times. The chain links TRBV5-1 to TRBJ2-3; maybe TRBD1 (6 bases). The CDR3 is 13 residues long. Germline assignment: CDR1 SGHRS and CDR2 YFSETQ. The V and J ends lost 3 bases and 4 bases respectively, with 9 bases between them. The CDR3 is CASSSTGPDTQYF. Written as DNA, the CDR3 is TGCGCCAGCAGCTCCACAGGGCCAGATACGCAGTATTTT.

This clonotype came up many times. V is TRBV20-1 and J is TRBJ1-4, with 7 bases fitting TRBD1. The CDR3 has 14 amino acids. After removal of 3 bases from V and 5 bases from J, the junction contained 6 bases not matched to a gene. Germline lookup yields CDR1 DFQATT and CDR2 SNEGSKA (reference sequence). The CDR3 DNA is TGCAGTGCTAGCATACAGGGGCGAAATGAAAAACTGTTTTTT. This gives the protein CSASIQGRNEKLFF.

V gene TRBV7-8 combines with J gene TRBJ2-4, with D hard to call. The CDR3 sequence is 17 residues long. Germline V gene sequence: CDR1 SGHVS, CDR2 FQNEAQ. V was shortened by 0 bases and J by 2 bases, with 14 bases between the two germline ends. CDR3 sequence reads: CASSLAVTPIPKNIQYF. DNA of the CDR3: TGTGCCAGCAGCTTAGCTGTGACACCGATCCCCAAAAACATTCAGTACTTC.

The table lists this clonotype with a few counts. This rearrangement joins TRBV7-6 to TRBJ2-1; TRBD2 matches at 11 bases. Germline loops: CDR1 SGHVS, CDR2 FNYEAQ. CDR3 length: 17 amino acids. V dropped 4 bases and J dropped 5; count of bases not matched to a gene: 10. CDR3 sequence reads: CASSSTGTSGLNNEQFF. CDR3 DNA sequence: TGTGCCAGCAGCTCGACCGGGACTAGCGGTCTTAACAATGAGCAGTTCTTC. Combining the CDR3 with reference TRBV7-6 and TRBJ2-1 gives the whole variable domain GAGVSQSPRYKVTKRGQDVALRCDPISGHVSLYWYRQALGQGPEFLTYFNYEAQQDKSGLPNDRFSAERPEGSISTLTIQRTEQRDSAMYRCASSSTGTSGLNNEQFFGPGTRLTVL.

The table lists this clonotype with many counts. J is TRBJ1-1 and V is TRBV6-1; the D is unclear. The CDR3 sequence is 13 residues long. Trimming took off 7 bases at V and 11 bases at J, with 20 bases between the two ends. Germline lookup yields CDR1 MNHNS and CDR2 SASEGT. The chain's CDR3 is CASTKAGHQVAFF. The DNA for the CDR3 is TGTGCCAGCACCAAAGCCGGGCACCAGGTGGCTTTCTTT.